This TCR beta chain was identified during a study of control samples from healthy donors and cancer patients. The CDR3 sequence is 13 residues long. Germline CDR1 LGHDT, CDR2 YNNKEL (reference sequence). Trimming shortened V by 1 base and J by 7 bases, and 9 bases separated the two germline ends. The protocol was immunoSEQ multiplex PCR, while the TCRdb copy is restricted to in-frame clones and leaves out a portion. The table lists about 120,000 clones, around nine tenths of them singletons. This clone was found once. This receptor was taken from a man aged 25-45 years in good health. The chain is built from TRBV3-1 (or the pseudogene TRBV3-2) and TRBJ2-3, with D perhaps being TRBD1 or TRBD2 (5 bases each). Specimen: blood. This CDR3 reads CASSQGGTNTQYF. The CDR3 bases are TGTGCCAGCAGCCAAGGAGGGACGAATACGCAGTATTTT.